This T cell receptor beta chain appears in the sequencing data of a study of identical twins (dated by TCRdb to 2016 to 2017). In the study overall: To test whether fetal clonotypes persist, this study deep-sequenced TCR alpha and beta repertoires from monozygotic twins, from unrelated adults of various ages, and from cord blood. To rule out contamination, replicate twin experiments were performed at different times with different library preparation protocols. Results and caveats for the whole study, not just this receptor: In monozygotic twins, out-of-frame TCR alpha sharing was systematically underestimated by recombination models, although the models agreed with sharing between unrelated individuals. Fewer insertions were carried by abundant cord blood beta clonotypes, a similar but weaker trend appeared in young adult naive repertoires, and no such trend appeared in memory repertoires. Excess twin sharing in beta out-of-frame sequences was weaker because fewer shared sequences lowered the signal-to-noise ratio. Compared with coincidental sharing between unrelated individuals, an excess of low generation-probability sequences was observed among out-of-frame TCR alpha sequences shared between twins. Because the same donors could not be followed over many years, the conclusions relied on cross-sectional statistical analysis. Invariant T cells such as MAIT and iNKT could partly confound zero-insertion analyses, although diverse VJ usage argued against such confounding for most clonotypes.

Every donor was a healthy Caucasian. The twin cohort comprised three pairs of female monozygotic twins, all aged roughly 18 to 29 years. The RNA used for TCR libraries was isolated from peripheral blood mononuclear cells. Library preparation was by 5' RACE. Sequencer: Illumina HiSeq 2000. Template switching introduced a universal primer binding site; the final cDNA contained a unique molecular identifier, enabling accurate counting of TCR cDNA molecules. Specific primers in the conserved constant-segment region were used to synthesize first-strand cDNA for the TCR alpha and beta chains. Each cDNA library was double barcoded, with a SMART-Mk sample barcode plus Illumina barcodes, to control for contamination. TruSeq adapter sequences, together with Illumina sample barcodes, were added in two successive PCR steps. Sequencing of the TCR alpha and beta cDNA libraries was done on the Illumina HiSeq platform using custom primers. Concerning the study's data processing: MiGEC processed the raw reads to extract unique molecular identifiers, while MiXCR was used to determine the CDR3 positions. For each individual, recombination models were inferred using an EM algorithm with the repgenHMM and IGoR tools. Shared clonotypes were analyzed with the tcR package in R, and sharing was normalized by the product of cloneset sizes. To study raw recombination without the effects of thymic and clonal selection, out-of-frame nonproductive sequences were analyzed. TCRdb itself trimmed the public reads at Q25 with fastp, ran MiXCR and retained productive beta chains. Each record represents a unique CDR3 protein, reported with the most common genes and DNA among its rows. Here the V and J calls rest on TCRdb's processing, not on the authors' analysis. Recorded for this sample are hundreds of thousands of distinct CDR3 sequences; 12% of them occurred a single time. About 1.5% of the sample goes to the ten largest clones.

The germline V gene encodes CDR1 MNHEY and CDR2 SVGAGI. From the cysteine up to the phenylalanine, the CDR3 has a length of 14 residues. CDR3 DNA only is kept here, 42 bases in frame from base 1. Trimming leaves V shorter by 3 bases and J shorter by 6 bases, with the junction holding 2 bases beyond the gene matches. This clonotype was counted between two and nine times. No antigen is known for it. There are no base qualities to consult, and no much larger clone falls within one base. The same data also contributed to another study, on yellow fever vaccine responses in identical twins. From that second study: According to the authors, the vaccine-induced T cell response in identical twins seemed to be partly convergent and partly specific to each individual. The study precisely tracked vaccine-responding T cell clones in identical twins.

Sample: PBMCs. The source of this sequence is a woman between 18 and 30 years old in good health. The receptor chain draws on TRBV6-5 and TRBJ2-2, with 9 bases aligning to TRBD2. The encoded CDR3 is CASSYGGRAGELFF. In nucleotides, the sequence is TGTGCCAGCAGTTATGGCGGGAGGGCCGGGGAGCTGTTTTTT.